The 29 T cell receptor beta chains presented below share a single source sample, sequenced in a study of blood T cells in healthy people across ages. Sample-barcoded 5' priming and a J-beta primer mix drove a second PCR of about 6 to 12 cycles. A single record per CDR3 protein comes from TCRdb applying MiXCR to the 5' RACE reads. The repertoire holds 650,000 to 950,000 distinct CDR3 sequences, with under 45% as singletons. The sequencing input was blood. All receptors come from a man in his fifties or sixties in good health.

V is TRBV21-1 and J is TRBJ2-7. TRBV21-1 is a pseudogene locus. This CDR3 comprises 13 residues. The CDR3 spells CASSKWWYKEQYF. In DNA form, the CDR3 reads TGTGCCAGCAGCAAATGGTGGTACAAGGAGCAGTACTTC.

The chain carries TRBV5-1 and TRBJ2-5; 7 bases map to TRBD1. The J call is uncertain, as TRBJ2-7 better fits the DNA end. Germline CDR1 SGHRS, CDR2 YFSETQ. The CDR3 is 14 residues long. As DNA, the CDR3 is TGCGCCAGCAGCTTCAGCCGGGACAGATACGAGCAGTACTTC. Translation gives CASSFSRDRYEQYF.

This clonotype came up many times. V usage is TRBV6-6 and J usage is TRBJ2-4, with D maybe TRBD1 (6 bases). The CDR3 loop spans 16 amino acids. The ends were cut back, 6 bases at V and 2 bases at J, with 17 bases in the middle. The germline gives CDR1 MNHNY, CDR2 SVGAGI (reference sequence). The CDR3 DNA reads TGTGCCAGCAGCCCTAACAGGGATCTTACCAAAAACATTCAGTACTTC. Its protein product is CASSPNRDLTKNIQYF.

This clonotype was found a few times. This chain uses TRBV2 with TRBJ1-1; perhaps TRBD1 as D (6 bases). The CDR3 runs 14 residues. Per the germline V gene, CDR1 is SNHLY and CDR2 is FYNNEI. Trimming pared 4 bases from V and 2 bases from J, leaving 11 bases between. CDR3 in DNA: TGTGCCAGCAGTGTGGGGGCCTTAAACACTGAAGCTTTCTTT. This encodes CASSVGALNTEAFF.

The chain carries TRBV10-3 and TRBJ2-1, with TRBD2 as a possible D gene (6 bases). V lost 5 bases to trimming and J lost 0 bases, with 17 bases between them. The CDR3 loop spans 17 amino acids. Germline V gene sequence: CDR1 ENHRY, CDR2 SYGVKD. CDR3 amino acids: CAISSRGARSSYNEQFF. DNA of the CDR3: TGTGCCATCAGTTCCCGCGGGGCCAGGAGCTCCTACAATGAGCAGTTCTTC.

The gene calls are TRBV7-9 and TRBJ1-6, with 10 positions matching TRBD1. From germline, CDR1 is SEHNR and CDR2 FQNEAQ (reference sequence). The length of the CDR3 is 16 residues. The ends lost 8 bases at V and 4 bases at J; junction bases unmatched: 8. The CDR3 sequence is CASSMGQGFYNSPLHF. CDR3 DNA: TGTGCCAGCTCCATGGGACAGGGGTTTTATAATTCACCCCTCCACTTT.

This clonotype has a handful of counts. V is TRBV29-1 and J is TRBJ2-1; tentative D call: TRBD1 (5 bases). CDR1 and CDR2 from the germline V gene are SQVTM and ANQGSEA. Between the trimmed V and J ends, which lost 2 bases and 6 bases, there was a span of 8 bases. The CDR3 runs 12 residues. CDR3 amino acids: CSVESGSNEQFF. CDR3 DNA: TGCAGCGTTGAATCAGGGTCCAATGAGCAGTTCTTC.

The table lists this clonotype with many counts. The J gene is TRBJ2-5, the V gene TRBV11-2, with D possibly TRBD1 on 7 matching bases. CDR3 length: 17 amino acids. V was pared by 5 bases and J by 4 bases, with 23 bases between. Germline CDR1 and CDR2: SGHAT and FQNNGV. CDR3 amino acids: CASSAGGRTAAAETQYF. The CDR3 DNA follows: TGTGCCAGCAGCGCAGGGGGGAGGACAGCGGCCGCAGAGACCCAGTACTTC.

V gene TRBV12-3 or TRBV12-4 combines with J gene TRBJ2-5; 13 bases are a match to TRBD2. This CDR3 has 16 residues. V was clipped by 4 bases and J by 5 bases; unmatched bases: 7. The CDR3 DNA is TGTGCCAGCAGTTCCCGACTAGCGGGGGGCGGGGAGACCCAGTACTTC. It is translated as CASSSRLAGGGETQYF.

The chain employs TRBV4-3 and TRBJ2-7; 7 bases are shared with TRBD1. The CDR3 runs 17 residues. V lost 3 bases and J lost 4; bases outside the gene matches: 15. Per the germline V gene, CDR1 is LGHNA and CDR2 is YSLEER. The CDR3 coding sequence is TGCGCCAGCAGCCAGCAACTAGGACGTCTCAGGGGGTACGAGCAGTACTTC. Amino acid sequence: CASSQQLGRLRGYEQYF.

CDR3 in DNA: TGTGCCAGCAGCCAATTAGGAACTAATGAAAAACTGTTTTTT. Its translation is CASSQLGTNEKLFF. The chain couples TRBV3-1 to TRBJ1-4, with D unclear. Germline V gene data show CDR1 as LGHDT and CDR2 as YNNKEL (reference sequence). CDR3 length equals 14 residues. V gave up 2 bases and J gave up 1 base, with 5 bases separating them.

This rearrangement joins TRBV20-1 to TRBJ2-5; 8 nucleotides match TRBD2. Trimming took 0 bases from V and 2 from J; bases not matched to a gene: 14. This CDR3 comprises 18 residues. Germline CDR1 DFQATT, CDR2 SNEGSKA (reference sequence). CDR3 sequence reads: CSARDPGLAFTLQETQYF. Written as DNA, the CDR3 is TGCAGTGCTAGAGACCCCGGACTAGCCTTCACCCTGCAAGAGACCCAGTACTTC.

The V and J genes are TRBV30 and TRBJ1-2; D remains unclear. V was shortened by 2 bases and J by 8 bases, with 18 bases between the two germline ends. The germline V gene has CDR1 GTSNPN and CDR2 SVGIG (reference sequence). This CDR3 has 14 amino acids. The CDR3 DNA reads as TGTGCCTGGAGTTCCCCTGGGATTTTTTGGGGCTACACCTTC. Protein: CAWSSPGIFWGYTF. Full variable domain (outside the CDR3, taken from reference TRBV30 and TRBJ1-2): SQTIHQWPATLVQPVGSPLSLECTVEGTSNPNLYWYRQAAGRGLQLLFYSVGIGQISSEVPQNLSASRPQDRQFILSSKKLLLSDSGFYLCAWSSPGIFWGYTFGSGTRLTVV.

The chain combines TRBV20-1 with TRBJ2-7, with no clear D. The germline CDR1 and CDR2 sequences are DFQATT and SNEGSKA (reference sequence). Trimming pared 0 bases from V and 7 bases from J, leaving 16 bases between. There are 14 residues in the CDR3. The CDR3 here is CSARDLGDYNEQYF. CDR3 nucleotide sequence: TGCAGTGCTAGAGATCTTGGAGATTACAATGAGCAGTACTTC.

Notes on this clonotype: At one of its ends the junction is not consistent with the germline gene, which may arise from a read error. The CDR3 reads CSARAGTMNTGAFF. The CDR3 nucleotides are TGCAGTGCTAGAGCCGGGACAATGAACACTGGAGCTTTCTTT. This sequence joins TRBV20-1 and TRBJ1-1; a possible D gene is TRBD1 (6 bases). Per germline, CDR1 DFQATT and CDR2 SNEGSKA (reference sequence). The length of the CDR3 is 14 residues.

The rearrangement links TRBV29-1 to TRBJ2-5; weak D call: TRBD1 (5 bases). Germline V lookup: CDR1 SQVTM, CDR2 ANQGSEA. V lost 5 bases, J lost 0 bases, and 10 bases lay in between. This CDR3 spans 13 amino acids. Written as DNA, the CDR3 is TGCAGCGTTTCGATAGGGGACCAAGAGACCCAGTACTTC. Residues: CSVSIGDQETQYF.

This clonotype was seen a handful of times. The rearrangement links TRBV3-1 to TRBJ2-5; 9 bases fit TRBD2. The CDR3 has 14 amino acids. Germline-derived CDR1 and CDR2 are LGHDT and YNNKEL (reference sequence). Trimming took 6 bases from V and 5 from J; bases not matched to a gene: 7. This CDR3 is CASRPWTSDETQYF. The CDR3 nucleotides read TGTGCCAGCAGACCTTGGACTAGCGATGAGACCCAGTACTTC.

Here the CDR3 reads CATSKTGTMNTGELFF. DNA for the CDR3: TGTGCCACCAGCAAGACAGGGACAATGAACACCGGGGAGCTGTTTTTT. The rearrangement joins TRBV24-1 to TRBJ2-2; TRBD1 agrees at 7 bases. CDR1 and CDR2 from the germline V gene are KGHDR and SFDVKD. This CDR3 has 16 residues. V was pared by 7 bases and J by 1 base, with 8 bases of the junction left unmatched.

CDR3 sequence (DNA): TGTGCCAGCAGCGCGCGAACAGGGGTGACAGATACGCAGTATTTT. Translating it yields CASSARTGVTDTQYF. The rearrangement links TRBV7-3 to TRBJ2-3; 7 positions match TRBD1. CDR3 length: 15 residues. Germline-derived CDR1 and CDR2 are SGHTA and FQGTGA. Trimming at V came to 5 bases and at J to 3 bases, leaving 8 bases not matched to a gene.

This rearrangement joins TRBV12-5 to TRBJ2-1; 9 positions agree with TRBD2. The CDR3 sequence is 14 residues long. Per germline, CDR1 LGHNT and CDR2 FRNRAP. V was pared by 6 bases and J by 6 bases, with 6 bases of the junction left unmatched. CDR3 in amino acids: CASGPGTSTNEQFF. CDR3 DNA: TGTGCTAGTGGGCCCGGGACTAGCACCAATGAGCAGTTCTTC.

The chain joins TRBV20-1 to TRBJ2-4, with TRBD1 as a possible D gene (5 bases). Gene TRBJ2-7 matches the end of the DNA better, so the J call may be wrong. CDR3 length: 11 residues. Germline V lookup: CDR1 DFQATT, CDR2 SNEGSKA (reference sequence). The CDR3 DNA reads TGCAGTGCGCCGAAGGGGTACGAGCAGTACTTC. Translating gives CSAPKGYEQYF.

The chain has TRBV9 and TRBJ2-1; possibly TRBD2 for D (6 bases). The CDR3 is 15 residues long. V lost 4 bases and J 6 bases, leaving 17 bases between the germline ends. Per the germline V gene, CDR1 is SGDLS and CDR2 is YYNGEE. The CDR3 DNA follows: TGTGCCAGCAGCTTTAGCCGTACTAGCTCCAATGAGCAGTTCTTC. Its protein is CASSFSRTSSNEQFF.

Regarding this clonotype: A read error may account for a junction end that differs from germline. The J gene is TRBJ2-5, the V gene TRBV4-1; TRBD1 matches 8 bases. The J call is doubtful: the DNA matches TRBJ2-7 better. Germline V lookup: CDR1 MGHRA, CDR2 YSYEKL. CDR3 length: 14 residues. CDR3 nucleotides: TGCGCCAGCGGCCAAGAGAAACAGGGGGGCGAGCAGTACTTC. Residues: CASGQEKQGGEQYF.

The V and J genes are TRBV20-1 and TRBJ2-3, with D hard to call. Germline V CDR1 and CDR2: DFQATT, SNEGSKA (reference sequence). V dropped 7 bases and J dropped 3 bases, with 14 bases sitting between them. The CDR3 loop spans 13 amino acids. This chain's CDR3 is CSVYPDGTDTQYF. In DNA, the CDR3 is TGCAGTGTTTATCCGGACGGGACAGATACGCAGTATTTT.

V usage is TRBV4-3 and J usage is TRBJ2-5, with TRBD2 identical over 10 bases. This CDR3 has 16 amino acids. Germline lookup yields CDR1 LGHNA and CDR2 YSLEER. Trimming at V came to 0 bases and at J to 11 bases, leaving 12 bases not matched to a gene. The CDR3 nucleotides are TGCGCCAGCAGCCAAGACGGAGCGGGGGGGTACAATGAGCAGTACTTC. Amino acid sequence: CASSQDGAGGYNEQYF.

The chain is built from TRBV18 and TRBJ2-3; 7 bases align to TRBD2. J was trimmed by 2 bases and V by 3 bases; bases with no gene match: 11. The CDR3 runs 17 residues. Germline V CDR1 and CDR2: KGHSH, LQKENI. CDR3 DNA: TGTGCCAGCTCACCGACCGTCCAGCGGGGAGACACAGATACGCAGTATTTT. Protein: CASSPTVQRGDTDTQYF.

The genes are TRBV29-1 and TRBJ2-7; 7 positions match TRBD1. The junction had 13 bases not matched to a gene; V was cut back by 6 bases and J by 2 bases. CDR3 length equals 15 residues. CDR1 and CDR2 from the germline V gene are SQVTM and ANQGSEA. The DNA of the CDR3 is TGCAGCGTGGTCGCCGGGACAGAGTTCACCTACGAGCAGTACTTC. This sequence encodes CSVVAGTEFTYEQYF.

This clonotype showed up just a few times. The chain couples TRBV12-3 or TRBV12-4 to TRBJ2-1, with 10 bases identical to TRBD2. The CDR3 is 22 residues long. The V gene end was trimmed by 6 bases and the J gene end by 3 bases; junction bases not matched to a gene: 26. The CDR3, as DNA: TGTGCCAGCAGAGAAGATCCCTACGGGAAGCGGGGGGGACTAACCTACTACAATGAGCAGTTCTTC. Translating it yields CASREDPYGKRGGLTYYNEQFF.

This chain uses TRBV29-1 with TRBJ1-2; D possibly corresponds to TRBD1 (6 bases). Germline V gene data show CDR1 as SQVTM and CDR2 as ANQGSEA. CDR3 length equals 13 residues. V lost 0 bases and J lost 8, with 13 bases in between. CDR3 bases: TGCAGCGTTGAAGATGGCAGGGGTAGGGGCTACACCTTC. Translating gives CSVEDGRGRGYTF.